This passage covers 24 T cell receptor beta chains from one sample sequenced in a study of T cell responses to AZD1222 COVID-19 vaccine. Method: immunoSEQ multiplex PCR; TCRdb's copy keeps in-frame clones and lacks some. The sample lists 250,000 or so clones; approximately 95% were seen once. The sample consisted of peripheral blood, taken on day 0 of AZD1222 vaccination. These receptors all come from an adult in good health.

The chain links TRBV7-2 to TRBJ1-3; D is undetermined. This CDR3 spans 18 amino acids. Germline CDR1 reads SGHTA; CDR2 reads FQGNSA. V lost 7 bases to trimming and J lost 0 bases, with 22 bases between them. For the CDR3, the DNA is TGTGCCAGCACTCGGGAACCCCCCTCATCGAGCTCTGGAAACACCATATATTTT. The encoded protein is CASTREPPSSSSGNTIYF.

This chain connects TRBV5-1 to TRBJ1-1, with no clear D. There are 13 residues in the CDR3. Trimming pared 5 bases from V and 2 bases from J, leaving 10 bases between. Germline V gene lookup returns CDR1 SGHRS and CDR2 YFSETQ. The CDR3 protein is CASRVGKNTEAFF. The DNA for the CDR3 is TGCGCCAGCAGGGTAGGGAAAAACACTGAAGCTTTCTTT.

The rearrangement links TRBV18 to TRBJ1-1; TRBD1 might be the D (5 bases). V lost 4 bases and J lost 0, with 6 bases in between. CDR3 length: 13 residues. Per germline, CDR1 KGHSH and CDR2 LQKENI. The CDR3 coding sequence is TGTGCCAGCTCACAGGGGTTGAACACTGAAGCTTTCTTT. It yields the protein CASSQGLNTEAFF.

The gene calls are TRBV21-1 and TRBJ1-1. TRBV21-1 is annotated as a pseudogene. The CDR3 totals 11 residues. This CDR3 reads CASRDGTEAFF. The CDR3 coding sequence is TGTGCCAGCAGGGACGGGACTGAAGCTTTCTTT.

The V gene is TRBV10-3, the J gene TRBJ1-1; D ambiguous. CDR3 length: 12 amino acids. The germline V gene has CDR1 ENHRY and CDR2 SYGVKD. With 6 bases removed from V and 2 bases from J, the gap between germline ends came to 7 bases. The CDR3 loop reads CAIRGYNTEAFF. The CDR3, as DNA: TGTGCCATCAGGGGGTACAACACTGAAGCTTTCTTT.

CDR3 coding DNA: TGTGCCAGCGCCGGGACAGGGAACACTGAAGCTTTCTTT. Its protein is CASAGTGNTEAFF. The rearrangement links TRBV2 to TRBJ1-1; 8 nucleotides align to TRBD1. The CDR3 has 13 amino acids. With V trimmed by 8 bases and J by 1 base, 3 bases remained unmatched. Germline CDR1 is SNHLY and CDR2 is FYNNEI.

The V and J genes are TRBV6-5 and TRBJ2-2; 8 bases match TRBD1. Looked up from germline, CDR1 is MNHEY and CDR2 is SVGAGI. This CDR3 region has 16 residues. V lost 1 base and J lost 6; bases outside the gene matches: 7. This CDR3 is CASSYWAGGMPGELFF. In DNA form, the CDR3 reads TGTGCCAGCAGTTACTGGGCAGGGGGCATGCCCGGGGAGCTGTTTTTT.

The chain couples TRBV27 to TRBJ1-4; possible D gene TRBD1, 5 bases. This CDR3 has 15 amino acids. V dropped 6 bases and J dropped 5 bases, with 16 bases sitting between them. Per the germline V gene, CDR1 is MNHEY and CDR2 is SMNVEV (reference sequence). CDR3 coding DNA: TGTGCCAGCAGACCCCGACCGGAGGGGAATGAAAAACTGTTTTTT. Amino acids: CASRPRPEGNEKLFF.

The V and J genes are TRBV4-3 and TRBJ2-3; TRBD2 agrees at 10 bases. The CDR3 loop spans 19 amino acids. The germline CDR1 and CDR2 sequences are LGHNA and YSLEER. V gave up 1 base and J gave up 6 bases; unmatched junction bases: 16. CDR3 DNA sequence: TGCGCCAGCAGCCAAGTGGGGTTCAGATCTAGCGGGAGAAGGGATACGCAGTATTTT. Translated, it gives CASSQVGFRSSGRRDTQYF.

This chain uses TRBV7-9 with TRBJ1-1, with D uncertain. The CDR3 contains 14 residues. Between the trimmed V and J ends, which lost 5 bases and 0 bases, there was a span of 10 bases. Germline V gene sequence: CDR1 SEHNR, CDR2 FQNEAQ (reference sequence). CDR3 protein: CASSLDFMNTEAFF. The DNA for the CDR3 is TGTGCCAGCAGCCTCGATTTTATGAACACTGAAGCTTTCTTT.

CDR3 sequence reads: CASSPERGPHETQYF. CDR3 nucleotides: TGCGCCAGCAGCCCTGAGCGGGGGCCCCACGAGACCCAGTACTTC. The rearrangement joins TRBV4-1 to TRBJ2-5; 8 bases line up with TRBD2. V shed 4 bases and J 5 bases; nucleotides not matched to a gene: 9. The V gene's germline CDR1 is MGHRA and CDR2 YSYEKL. The CDR3 sequence is 15 residues long.

This CDR3 reads CASSPPGRGVQPQHF. CDR3 sequence (DNA): TGTGCCAGCAGTCCCCCGGGCAGGGGGGTTCAGCCCCAGCATTTT. The V call is TRBV28, the J call TRBJ1-5; 7 positions match TRBD1. V shed 5 bases and J 6 bases; nucleotides not matched to a gene: 10. There are 15 residues in the CDR3. The V gene's germline CDR1 is MDHEN and CDR2 SYDVKM.

The genes are TRBV15 and TRBJ1-5; D might be TRBD1 (5 bases). Germline values: CDR1 LNHNV, CDR2 YYDKDF (reference sequence). CDR3 length: 13 residues. The V gene lost 5 bases and the J gene lost 7 bases, with 12 bases spanning the gap. The DNA for the CDR3 is TGTGCCACCAGCGGAGGGGCGAGACAGCCCCAGCATTTT. Amino acids: CATSGGARQPQHF. The full variable domain, completed using reference TRBV15 and TRBJ1-5, is DAMVIQNPRYQVTQFGKPVTLSCSQTLNHNVMYWYQQKSSQAPKLLFHYYDKDFNNEADTPDNFQSRRPNTSFCFLDIRSPGLGDTAMYLCATSGGARQPQHFGDGTRLSIL.

J is TRBJ2-1 and V is TRBV28; either TRBD1 or TRBD2 may fit D (5 bases each). This CDR3 region has 14 residues. The germline V and J ends were trimmed by 6 bases and 12 bases, with 21 bases remaining between them. Germline CDR1 and CDR2: MDHEN and SYDVKM. The CDR3, as DNA: TGTGCCAGCAGCCCCACGGGGCAATCCTCGGGGCAGTTCTTC. Its protein product is CASSPTGQSSGQFF. Using reference TRBV28 and TRBJ2-1 for the parts outside the CDR3, the full variable domain is DVKVTQSSRYLVKRTGEKVFLECVQDMDHENMFWYRQDPGLGLRLIYFSYDVKMKEKGDIPEGYSVSREKKERFSLILESASTNQTSMYLCASSPTGQSSGQFFGPGTRLTVL.

The gene calls are TRBV10-3 and TRBJ2-7, with TRBD2 matching 9 bases. The germline CDR1 and CDR2 sequences are ENHRY and SYGVKD. CDR3 length: 13 residues. Unmatched junction bases numbered 4, after V lost 5 bases and J lost 5 bases. CDR3 sequence (DNA): TGTGCCATCAGTCCGGCGGGGGGGGACGAGCAGTACTTC. Encoded protein: CAISPAGGDEQYF.

V is TRBV19 and J is TRBJ1-2; D is ambiguous. Germline V gene sequence: CDR1 LNHDA, CDR2 SQIVND (reference sequence). This CDR3 comprises 12 residues. With 6 bases removed from V and 5 bases from J, the gap between germline ends came to 10 bases. This CDR3 reads CASRNGPYGYTF. The DNA of the CDR3 is TGTGCCAGTAGAAACGGACCTTATGGCTACACCTTC.

The chain joins TRBV5-1 to TRBJ2-3, with D hard to call. The germline CDR1 and CDR2 sequences are SGHRS and YFSETQ. Trimming removed 0 bases at V and 2 bases at J, with 10 bases between. The CDR3 loop spans 15 amino acids. CDR3 region: CASSLASQATDTQYF. For the CDR3, the DNA is TGCGCCAGCAGCTTGGCTTCGCAGGCCACAGATACGCAGTATTTT.

This clone appeared a single time. The chain carries TRBV28 and TRBJ1-6; 8 bases are a match to TRBD1. Germline values: CDR1 MDHEN, CDR2 SYDVKM. The CDR3 is made up of 13 amino acids. J lost 10 bases, V lost 9 bases, and 8 bases had no gene match. The CDR3, as DNA: TGTGCCAGTTCAACGACAGGGGCCTCACCCCTCCACTTT. As protein: CASSTTGASPLHF.

The chain employs TRBV28 and TRBJ1-1, with no clear D. Germline CDR1 is MDHEN and CDR2 is SYDVKM. Trimming shortened V by 2 bases and J by 3 bases, and 4 bases separated the two germline ends. This CDR3 contains 12 residues. The CDR3 loop reads CASSLIHTEAFF. In DNA, the CDR3 is TGTGCCAGCAGTTTAATCCACACTGAAGCTTTCTTT.

The rearrangement uses TRBV30 and TRBJ2-4; maybe TRBD1 (6 bases). This CDR3 is 13 amino acids long. Between the trimmed V and J ends, which lost 1 base and 9 bases, there was a span of 13 bases. Germline V gene lookup returns CDR1 GTSNPN and CDR2 SVGIG (reference sequence). The CDR3 region is CAWSEWDNGIQYF. The CDR3 DNA is TGTGCCTGGAGTGAGTGGGACAACGGCATTCAGTACTTC. Combining the CDR3 with reference TRBV30 and TRBJ2-4 gives the whole variable domain SQTIHQWPATLVQPVGSPLSLECTVEGTSNPNLYWYRQAAGRGLQLLFYSVGIGQISSEVPQNLSASRPQDRQFILSSKKLLLSDSGFYLCAWSEWDNGIQYFGAGTRLSVL.

Notes on this clone: One end of the junction does not line up with germline, which may come from a read error. The V call is TRBV7-7, the J call TRBJ2-2; D not resolved. This CDR3 spans 12 amino acids. Germline assignment: CDR1 SSHAT and CDR2 FNYEAQ (reference sequence). The DNA for the CDR3 is TGTGCTAGCAGCCGTTATGCCGGGGAGCTGTTTTTT. Its translation: CASSRYAGELFF.

The chain links TRBV7-9 to TRBJ1-4, with 10 bases lining up with TRBD1. Germline CDR1 SEHNR, CDR2 FQNEAQ (reference sequence). V was clipped by 5 bases and J by 5 bases; unmatched bases: 5. This CDR3 has 15 amino acids. CDR3 sequence (DNA): TGTGCCAGCAGCCCGGGACAGGGGCGGAATGAAAAACTGTTTTTT. It specifies CASSPGQGRNEKLFF.

V and J are TRBV12-3 or TRBV12-4 and TRBJ1-1; no reliable D call. The CDR3 contains 11 residues. V dropped 1 base and J dropped 9 bases, with 6 bases sitting between them. The chain's CDR3 is CASSLGRKAFF. CDR3 coding DNA: TGTGCCAGCAGTTTAGGGCGGAAAGCTTTCTTT.

The V and J genes are TRBV11-2 and TRBJ1-2, with 7 bases aligning to TRBD1. The V and J ends lost 5 bases and 7 bases, in that order; junction bases with no gene match: 7. Germline V CDR1 and CDR2: SGHAT, FQNNGV. There are 13 residues in the CDR3. The CDR3 loop reads CASSPRQGLGYTF. CDR3 bases: TGTGCCAGCAGCCCGCGACAGGGTCTTGGCTACACCTTC.